Listed here are 26 T cell receptor beta chains from one sample, sequenced in a study of T-cell reconstitution after alpha-beta-depleted transplantation in children. Preparation of the TCRbeta library used unique molecular identifiers. TCRdb re-called the PCR reads through MiXCR, storing one row per CDR3 protein. The sample includes roughly 500,000 distinct CDR3 sequences, around 18% of them seen just once. The sequencing here drew on PBMCs from the stem cell graft donor, taken from the stem cell graft. These TCRs come from a human donor who donated a stem cell graft to a child with acute lymphoblastic leukemia.

This chain uses TRBV2 with TRBJ1-2; 9 bases are a match to TRBD1. CDR1 is SNHLY, CDR2 FYNNEI, per germline. Germline trimming cut 9 bases from V and 4 bases from J; bases unmatched to any gene: 9. The CDR3 runs to 14 residues. Here the CDR3 reads CARASTGGIYGYTF. The CDR3 nucleotides are TGTGCCAGAGCCTCGACAGGGGGAATCTATGGCTACACCTTC.

This clonotype was observed a few times. Here the CDR3 reads CASSNPGHHYEQYF. In DNA form, the CDR3 reads TGTGCCAGCAGCAATCCGGGACATCACTACGAGCAGTACTTC. The chain carries TRBV5-5 and TRBJ2-7; weak D call: TRBD1 (6 bases). The germline CDR1 and CDR2 sequences are SGHKS and YYEKEE (reference sequence). V was shortened by 4 bases and J by 3 bases, with 14 bases between the two germline ends. The CDR3 loop spans 14 amino acids.

The chain is built from TRBV9 and TRBJ2-7, with D possibly being TRBD2 (6 bases). The CDR3 is 15 amino acids. Germline CDR1 SGDLS, CDR2 YYNGEE. V lost 0 bases and J 2 bases, leaving 12 bases between the germline ends. CDR3 loop: CASSVGGSGAYEQYF. The CDR3 bases are TGTGCCAGCAGCGTAGGGGGTAGCGGAGCCTACGAGCAGTACTTC.

This clonotype was counted between two and nine times. The rearrangement uses TRBV12-3 or TRBV12-4 and TRBJ2-1, with D possibly TRBD1 on 5 matching bases. V gave up 4 bases and J gave up 1 base, with 14 bases separating them. The CDR3 consists of 16 residues. In DNA form, the CDR3 reads TGTGCCAGCAGTTCTTTCCGCGACAGATCCTACAATGAGCAGTTCTTC. Translated: CASSSFRDRSYNEQFF.

In its sample, this clonotype was seen a few times. The chain links TRBV27 to TRBJ2-7; a weak D match, TRBD1 (5 bases). The V gene lost 7 bases and the J gene lost 9 bases, with 16 bases spanning the gap. The germline gives CDR1 MNHEY, CDR2 SMNVEV (reference sequence). The CDR3 loop spans 12 amino acids. The CDR3 nucleotides are TGTGCCAGCACCGCGGTCTGGGGCGGGCAGTACTTC. Its translation is CASTAVWGGQYF.

V and J are TRBV19 and TRBJ1-1, with 8 bases matching TRBD1. Germline CDR1 reads LNHDA; CDR2 reads SQIVND (reference sequence). Trimming removed 1 base from V and 4 bases from J; junction bases left unmatched: 5. CDR3 length: 15 residues. The CDR3 spells CASSIGTGGTTEAFF. The CDR3, as DNA: TGTGCCAGTAGTATAGGAACAGGGGGGACCACTGAAGCTTTCTTT.

This clonotype was picked up many times. V usage is TRBV5-5 and J usage is TRBJ2-7, with D possibly being TRBD1 or TRBD2 (5 bases each). The length of the CDR3 is 14 residues. Trimming took off 3 bases at V and 2 bases at J, with 12 bases between the two ends. Germline V gene sequence: CDR1 SGHKS, CDR2 YYEKEE (reference sequence). CDR3 in amino acids: CASSSLGPPYEQYF. CDR3 coding DNA: TGTGCCAGCAGCTCCCTGGGACCCCCCTACGAGCAGTACTTC. The full variable domain, its missing parts supplied by reference TRBV5-5 and TRBJ2-7, is DAGVTQSPTHLIKTRGQQVTLRCSPISGHKSVSWYQQVLGQGPQFIFQYYEKEERGRGNFPDRFSARQFPNYSSELNVNALLLGDSALYLCASSSLGPPYEQYFGPGTRLTVT.

This clonotype has a handful of counts. The chain couples TRBV6-5 to TRBJ2-7; 11 positions agree with TRBD2. Per the germline V gene, CDR1 is MNHEY and CDR2 is SVGAGI. The ends lost 5 bases at V and 3 bases at J; junction bases unmatched: 6. This CDR3 spans 15 amino acids. CDR3 sequence reads: CASSTSGRIVYEQYF. The CDR3 coding sequence is TGTGCCAGCAGTACTAGCGGGAGAATCGTCTACGAGCAGTACTTC.

This clonotype appeared many times. This chain connects TRBV20-1 to TRBJ2-3, with D possibly matching TRBD1 (5 bases). Trimming took off 1 base at V and 6 bases at J, with 8 bases between the two ends. Per germline, CDR1 DFQATT and CDR2 SNEGSKA (reference sequence). This CDR3 spans 12 amino acids. The CDR3 is CSARGGADTQYF. The CDR3 region has the DNA TGCAGTGCTAGAGGGGGCGCGGATACGCAGTATTTT.

Turning to this clonotype: One end of the junction varies from germline; a read error may be responsible. J is TRBJ2-1 and V is TRBV7-9; possibly TRBD2 for D (5 bases). Germline CDR1 SEHNR, CDR2 FQNEAQ (reference sequence). The CDR3 sequence is 15 residues long. The CDR3 protein is CASRLDGLSYNEQFF. DNA for the CDR3: TGTGCCAGCAGGTTAGATGGACTCTCCTACAATGAGCAGTTCTTC. Looking up the rest from reference TRBV7-9 and TRBJ2-1 gives the full variable domain: DTGVSQNPRHKITKRGQNVTFRCDPISEHNRLYWYRQTLGQGPEFLTYFQNEAQLEKSRLLSDRFSAERPKGSFSTLEIQRTEQGDSAMYLCASRLDGLSYNEQFFGPGTRLTVL.

This rearrangement joins TRBV24-1 to TRBJ2-3; D gene ambiguous. Trimming removed 4 bases at V and 6 bases at J, with 22 bases between. Germline loops: CDR1 KGHDR, CDR2 SFDVKD. This CDR3 comprises 17 residues. DNA of the CDR3: TGTGCCACCAGTGACTGGACGTCCGCCTCCGTTGGCGATACGCAGTATTTT. Protein: CATSDWTSASVGDTQYF.

There are a few counts of this clonotype. The chain is built from TRBV19 and TRBJ2-7; D is ambiguous. This CDR3 contains 14 residues. V lost 3 bases and J 7 bases, leaving 16 bases between the germline ends. Germline V gene lookup returns CDR1 LNHDA and CDR2 SQIVND (reference sequence). The CDR3 region has the DNA TGTGCCAGTAGTATTATCGAAGGGTCCCGGGAGCAGTACTTC. This encodes CASSIIEGSREQYF. Complete variable domain (other parts from reference TRBV19 and TRBJ2-7): DGGITQSPKYLFRKEGQNVTLSCEQNLNHDAMYWYRQDPGQGLRLIYYSQIVNDFQKGDIAEGYSVSREKKESFPLTVTSAQKNPTAFYLCASSIIEGSREQYFGPGTRLTVT.

This clonotype turned up a few times. The rearrangement links TRBV3-1 to TRBJ2-5; D may be TRBD1 (6 bases). V lost 4 bases, J lost 4 bases, and 19 bases lay in between. This CDR3 is 16 amino acids long. Germline values: CDR1 LGHDT, CDR2 YNNKEL (reference sequence). The CDR3 reads CASSRADRRLGETQYF. CDR3 bases: TGTGCCAGCAGCCGAGCCGACAGGCGATTGGGAGAGACCCAGTACTTC.

This clonotype has more than one count but fewer than ten. The V call is TRBV5-1, the J call TRBJ2-3; D not resolved. The germline V gene encodes CDR1 SGHRS and CDR2 YFSETQ. Trimming removed 1 base from V and 0 bases from J, with 21 bases in between. The CDR3 consists of 19 residues. The CDR3 sequence: CASSLRTGNLDDSTDTQYF. CDR3 nucleotide sequence: TGCGCCAGCAGCTTGCGTACCGGAAACCTTGATGATAGCACAGATACGCAGTATTTT.

This clonotype was observed a handful of times. The chain links TRBV5-1 to TRBJ1-3; D uncertain. This CDR3 is built from 13 residues. The germline CDR1 and CDR2 sequences are SGHRS and YFSETQ. Trimming removed 0 bases from V and 3 bases from J, with 4 bases in between. The chain's CDR3 is CASSLGFGNTIYF. Here the CDR3 DNA reads TGCGCCAGCAGCTTGGGGTTTGGAAACACCATATATTTT. The full variable domain, completed using reference TRBV5-1 and TRBJ1-3, is KAGVTQTPRYLIKTRGQQVTLSCSPISGHRSVSWYQQTPGQGLQFLFEYFSETQRNKGNFPGRFSGRQFSNSRSEMNVSTLELGDSALYLCASSLGFGNTIYFGEGSWLTVV.

The chain has TRBV4-1 and TRBJ1-5; D remains ambiguous. CDR1 and CDR2 (germline): MGHRA, YSYEKL. The CDR3 sequence is 15 residues long. Trimming removed 5 bases from V and 1 base from J, with 12 bases in between. The CDR3 DNA follows: TGCGCCAGCAGCTCTACCCGGGTGAGCAATCAGCCCCAGCATTTT. This encodes CASSSTRVSNQPQHF.

There are a few counts of this clonotype. V gene TRBV6-5 combines with J gene TRBJ2-3, with D possibly matching TRBD1 (6 bases). The V gene's germline CDR1 is MNHEY and CDR2 SVGAGI. The CDR3 has 15 amino acids. The germline V and J ends were trimmed by 4 bases and 4 bases, with 15 bases remaining between them. The CDR3 region is CASSSYREVADTQYF. CDR3 nucleotides: TGTGCCAGCAGTTCGTACAGGGAAGTTGCAGATACGCAGTATTTT.

The genes are TRBV20-1 and TRBJ2-7; 14 bases line up with TRBD2. Germline V gene sequence: CDR1 DFQATT, CDR2 SNEGSKA (reference sequence). V dropped 4 bases and J dropped 8; count of bases not matched to a gene: 10. The CDR3 has 15 residues. DNA of the CDR3: TGCAGTGCTATCGAGACGACTAGCGGGAGGGCCCAGCAGTACTTC. Protein product: CSAIETTSGRAQQYF.

This sequence joins TRBV12-3 or TRBV12-4 and TRBJ2-5, with D possibly being TRBD2 (6 bases). The CDR3 is 15 residues long. The V gene lost 6 bases and the J gene lost 5 bases, with 19 bases spanning the gap. As DNA, the CDR3 is TGTGCCAGCAGCCCCAGCAGGAGGGTACGGGAGACCCAGTACTTC. Translated: CASSPSRRVRETQYF.

This clonotype was detected a few times. This rearrangement joins TRBV10-3 to TRBJ2-1, with D possibly being TRBD1 (6 bases). The CDR3 spans 15 residues. Looked up from germline, CDR1 is ENHRY and CDR2 is SYGVKD. Deletions cut 3 bases from V and 4 bases from J, with 13 bases between. CDR3 nucleotide sequence: TGTGCCATCAGTGATGGGACACTAATGTACAATGAGCAGTTCTTC. This translates into CAISDGTLMYNEQFF.

V gene TRBV6-1 combines with J gene TRBJ2-3; possible D gene TRBD2, 5 bases. Germline CDR1 is MNHNS and CDR2 is SASEGT. CDR3 length: 16 amino acids. Trimming took off 2 bases at V and 3 bases at J, with 15 bases between the two ends. CDR3 sequence reads: CASSEIRGAATDTQYF. Here the CDR3 DNA reads TGTGCCAGCAGTGAAATACGGGGAGCCGCGACAGATACGCAGTATTTT.

The V and J genes are TRBV20-1 and TRBJ1-3; D may be TRBD1 (5 bases). Germline loops: CDR1 DFQATT, CDR2 SNEGSKA (reference sequence). V gave up 6 bases and J gave up 0 bases, with 15 bases separating them. The CDR3 loop spans 15 amino acids. The CDR3 DNA is TGCAGTGCAGCCTTCGGGGCCTTCTCTGGAAACACCATATATTTT. Protein sequence: CSAAFGAFSGNTIYF.

The chain couples TRBV27 to TRBJ1-2; 8 bases fit TRBD1. The CDR3 has 12 amino acids. Germline CDR1 and CDR2: MNHEY and SMNVEV (reference sequence). The J segment lost 8 bases and the V segment lost 8 bases, leaving 7 bases of the junction unmatched. CDR3 sequence reads: CASGFRGRGYTF. The CDR3 DNA is TGTGCCAGCGGATTCAGGGGGCGCGGCTACACCTTC.

This clonotype occurred a few times. V is TRBV7-6 and J is TRBJ2-5; possibly TRBD1 for D (7 bases). The CDR3 extends over 14 amino acids. With 3 bases removed from V and 10 bases from J, the gap between germline ends came to 18 bases. CDR1 and CDR2 (germline): SGHVS, FNYEAQ. In nucleotides, the CDR3 is TGTGCCAGCAGCTTGGTGGGAACAGGGGAGGTCCAGTACTTC. Its protein is CASSLVGTGEVQYF.

V and J are TRBV7-2 and TRBJ2-3; 9 bases are a match to TRBD2. This CDR3 has 17 residues. J was trimmed by 0 bases and V by 3 bases; bases with no gene match: 7. Looked up from germline, CDR1 is SGHTA and CDR2 is FQGNSA. The CDR3 reads CASSFRAGGSSTDTQYF. The CDR3 DNA sequence: TGTGCCAGCAGCTTCAGGGCGGGAGGGTCCAGCACAGATACGCAGTATTTT.

This clonotype appeared a few times. CDR3 sequence (DNA): TGTGCCAGCAGCAACCCCATAGGGGCCGGAGCGCAGCCCCCACCCACCTACAATGAGCAGTTCTTC. Protein sequence: CASSNPIGAGAQPPPTYNEQFF. The rearrangement uses TRBV7-6 and TRBJ2-1; weak D call: TRBD1 (5 bases). V lost 5 bases, J lost 2 bases, and 34 bases lay in between. CDR3 length: 22 amino acids. Germline-derived CDR1 and CDR2 are SGHVS and FNYEAQ.